Each of the 15 T cell receptor beta chains below was sequenced from the same sample in a study of glioma-infiltrating T cells. The iRepertoire nested amplicon-rescue multiplex PCR amplified TCR alpha and beta CDR3s from RNA. TCRdb reprocessed the multiplex PCR reads via MiXCR and lists one record per CDR3 protein. The sample lists more than 95,000 distinct CDR3 sequences, around 29% occurring once. Material: glioma tissue, nonneoplastic brain tissue, or PBMCs (not recorded which). The receptors originated from a human donor with low-grade glioma or glioblastoma, undergoing nonglioma brain surgery, or in good health (not recorded which).

Worth noting for this clonotype: A much larger clone lies one base from this, so it may be a read error. V is TRBV24-1 and J is TRBJ2-5; 8 bases are shared with TRBD1. The DNA end lines up better with TRBJ2-1; the J call may be wrong. The CDR3 spans 12 residues. CDR1 and CDR2 from the germline V gene are KGHDR and SFDVKD. The CDR3 DNA is TGTGCCACCGGACAGGGAAGGAGTGAGCAGTTCTTC. It specifies CATGQGRSEQFF.

This clonotype has a count of ten or more. The CDR3 coding sequence is TGTGCCTCAAACCGGGGAGTCGCCTACAATGAGCAGTTCTTC. This sequence encodes CASNRGVAYNEQFF. The rearrangement links TRBV28 to TRBJ2-1; a weak D match, TRBD2 (5 bases). The germline CDR1 and CDR2 sequences are MDHEN and SYDVKM. CDR3 length equals 14 residues. Between the trimmed V and J ends, which lost 11 bases and 2 bases, there was a span of 16 bases.

With regard to this clonotype: Possible read error: a much larger clone is one base away. The chain recombines TRBV19 with TRBJ1-1; tentative D call: TRBD1 (5 bases). Germline CDR1 is LNHDA and CDR2 is SQIVND (reference sequence). The CDR3 runs 19 residues. This CDR3 is CASSRGLEDIWDRDTEASF. The CDR3 DNA follows: TGTGCCAGTAGTAGGGGCTTGGAGGACATCTGGGATCGTGACACTGAAGCTTCCTTT.

In this sample, this clonotype turned up many times. V is TRBV6-2 or TRBV6-3 and J is TRBJ2-7; D gene unclear. The germline V gene has CDR1 MNHEY and CDR2 SVGEGT. This CDR3 has 10 amino acids. Trimming took 2 bases from V and 7 from J, leaving 3 bases between them. CDR3 in DNA: TGTGCCAGCAGTTACGGGGAGCAGTACTTC. Residues: CASSYGEQYF.

Of note for this clonotype: Just one base apart from a much larger clone, this may be a read error. The chain uses TRBV20-1 and TRBJ1-5; D gene ambiguous. Germline CDR1 DFQATT, CDR2 SNEGSKA (reference sequence). This CDR3 spans 13 amino acids. CDR3 coding DNA: TGCGGTGCTAGAAAAGGGTTCGGTCAGCCCCAGCATTTT. Its translation: CGARKGFGQPQHF.

Worth noting for this clonotype: A much more abundant neighbour one base away suggests this may be a read error. The V and J genes are TRBV7-2 and TRBJ1-6; perhaps TRBD1 as D (6 bases). The germline gives CDR1 SGHTA, CDR2 FQGNSA. The CDR3 totals 13 residues. For the CDR3, the DNA is TGTGCCGGCAGCTTCAGGACAGATTCACCCCTCCACTTT. Amino acids: CAGSFRTDSPLHF.

This clonotype was detected ten times or more. V and J are TRBV19 and TRBJ2-1; 9 nucleotides agree with TRBD2. V was clipped by 5 bases and J by 5 bases; unmatched bases: 13. The CDR3 contains 17 residues. Germline V gene lookup returns CDR1 LNHDA and CDR2 SQIVND (reference sequence). This CDR3 reads CASSPLRLRGGNNEQFF. CDR3 nucleotides: TGTGCCAGTAGTCCGCTTCGTTTGCGGGGGGGCAACAATGAGCAGTTCTTC.

This clonotype has at least ten counts. The J gene is TRBJ2-3, the V gene TRBV7-2; D is perhaps TRBD1 (6 bases). CDR3 length equals 16 residues. V gave up 7 bases and J gave up 5 bases, with 22 bases separating them. From germline, CDR1 is SGHTA and CDR2 FQGNSA. CDR3 sequence: CASISMATGQGDTQYF. The DNA for the CDR3 is TGTGCCAGCATTTCGATGGCAACAGGGCAGGGAGATACGCAGTATTTT.

This clonotype was seen ten or more times. The V and J genes are TRBV4-3 and TRBJ2-5; TRBD2 agrees at 9 bases. Germline loops: CDR1 LGHNA, CDR2 YSLEER. Trimming removed 5 bases from V and 5 bases from J; junction bases left unmatched: 9. This CDR3 contains 15 residues. CDR3 protein: CASSTSGRLSETQYF. As DNA, the CDR3 is TGCGCCAGCAGCACGAGCGGGAGGCTCTCCGAGACCCAGTACTTC.

The chain employs TRBV10-3 and TRBJ1-1; no firm D call. This CDR3 is built from 13 residues. CDR1 and CDR2 from the germline V gene are ENHRY and SYGVKD. The V end was cut by 0 bases, the J end by 9 bases, with 11 bases between. In nucleotides, the CDR3 is TGTGCCATCAGTGAGTCGACCAATCTTAAAGCTTTCTTT. Amino acid sequence: CAISESTNLKAFF.

This clonotype was seen just once. The J gene is TRBJ2-3, the V gene TRBV6-1; the D is unclear. V lost 7 bases and J 2 bases, leaving 19 bases between the germline ends. Germline values: CDR1 MNHNS, CDR2 SASEGT. CDR3 length: 16 residues. CDR3: CASTSLARPPTDTQYF. CDR3 nucleotides: TGTGCCAGCACGAGCTTAGCTAGACCTCCCACAGATACGCAGTATTTT.

As concerns this clonotype: Since no conserved phenylalanine or tryptophan closes the CDR3, a read error is the likely cause. The V gene is TRBV4-2, the J gene TRBJ1-5; D not resolved. CDR1 LGHNA and CDR2 YNFKEQ come from the germline V gene. V dropped 6 bases and J dropped 7 bases, with 13 bases sitting between them. The length of the CDR3 is 13 residues. CDR3: CASSYKRAQPQHS. The CDR3 nucleotides are TGTGCCAGCAGTTACAAGAGGGCCCAGCCCCAGCATTCT.

This clonotype was seen many times. This chain joins TRBV6-2 or TRBV6-3 and TRBJ2-1; D gene ambiguous. Germline V gene data show CDR1 as MNHEY and CDR2 as SVGEGT. The V gene lost 2 bases and the J gene lost 0 bases, with 11 bases spanning the gap. The CDR3 runs 16 residues. In nucleotides, the CDR3 is TGTGCCAGCAGTTACGATAACTTAGGCTCCTACAATGAGCAGTTCTTC. Translating it yields CASSYDNLGSYNEQFF.

This clonotype was observed a single time. A junction end diverges from the germline sequence, so it may reflect a read error. The rearrangement links TRBV6-1 to TRBJ2-5; the D gene is possibly TRBD2 (5 bases). The CDR3 spans 10 residues. Germline CDR1 MNHNS, CDR2 SASEGT. CDR3 sequence: CASGSETRYF. CDR3 DNA sequence: TGTGCCAGCGGGAGCGAGACCCGGTACTTC.

This clonotype was detected many times. The rearrangement uses TRBV20-1 and TRBJ2-1, with 7 nucleotides matching TRBD1. Trimming at V came to 0 bases and at J to 10 bases, leaving 0 bases not matched to a gene. Per germline, CDR1 DFQATT and CDR2 SNEGSKA (reference sequence). The CDR3 has 11 residues. The CDR3 bases are TGCAGTGCTAGAGACAGGGGGGAGCAGTTCTTC. This gives the protein CSARDRGEQFF.